This TCR beta chain is from a study of blood T cells in healthy people across ages. A J-beta primer mix and a sample-barcoded 5' primer were used in a second PCR of about 7 to 12 cycles. TCRdb redid the calling of the 5' RACE reads with MiXCR, one entry per CDR3 protein. Of 850,000 to 1,000,000 distinct CDR3 sequences listed, approximately 49% are singletons. The germline gives CDR1 MNHEY, CDR2 SMNVEV (reference sequence). This CDR3 is built from 15 residues. The J segment lost 6 bases and the V segment lost 3 bases, leaving 7 bases of the junction unmatched. In this sample, this clonotype turned up a few times.

The sample was blood. The V gene is TRBV27, the J gene TRBJ1-2, with TRBD1 matching over 10 bases. This TCR was sampled from a man aged 25-45 years in good health. This CDR3 reads CASSLNPGTGDGYTF. The DNA for the CDR3 is TGTGCCAGCAGTTTGAATCCCGGGACAGGGGATGGCTACACCTTC.